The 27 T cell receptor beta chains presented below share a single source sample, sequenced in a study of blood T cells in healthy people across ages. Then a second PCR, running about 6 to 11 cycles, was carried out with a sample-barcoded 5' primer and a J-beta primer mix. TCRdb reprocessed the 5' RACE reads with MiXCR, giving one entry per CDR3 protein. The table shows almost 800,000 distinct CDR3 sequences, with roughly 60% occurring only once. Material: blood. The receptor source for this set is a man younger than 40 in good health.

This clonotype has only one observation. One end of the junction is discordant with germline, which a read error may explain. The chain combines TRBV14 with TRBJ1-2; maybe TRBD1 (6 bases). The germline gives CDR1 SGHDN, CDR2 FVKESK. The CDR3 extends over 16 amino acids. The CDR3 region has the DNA TGTGCCGGCAGCCAGAAGGACAGCCAACCCCTCTATGGCTACACCTTC. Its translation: CAGSQKDSQPLYGYTF.

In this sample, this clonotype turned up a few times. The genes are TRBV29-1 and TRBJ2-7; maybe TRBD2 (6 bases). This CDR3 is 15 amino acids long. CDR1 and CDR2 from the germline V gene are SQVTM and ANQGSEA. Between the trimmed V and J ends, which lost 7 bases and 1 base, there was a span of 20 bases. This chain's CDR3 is CSALAVEGTSYEQYF. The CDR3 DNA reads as TGCAGCGCGTTAGCGGTAGAGGGAACATCCTACGAGCAGTACTTC.

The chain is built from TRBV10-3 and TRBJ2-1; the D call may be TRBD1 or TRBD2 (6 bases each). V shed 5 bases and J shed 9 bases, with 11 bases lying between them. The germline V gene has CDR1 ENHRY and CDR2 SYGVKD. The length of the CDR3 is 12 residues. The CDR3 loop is CAISPGEAEQFF. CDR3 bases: TGTGCCATCAGTCCAGGGGAGGCTGAGCAGTTCTTC.

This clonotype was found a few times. The CDR3 region has the DNA TGCAGTGCCGTCCCCTATGAGAAAGCCCTCCGCCAAGAGACCCAGTACTTC. Translated, it gives CSAVPYEKALRQETQYF. This chain joins TRBV20-1 and TRBJ2-5, with D unclear. CDR1 is DFQATT and CDR2 is SNEGSKA in the germline V gene (reference sequence). The V gene lost 6 bases and the J gene lost 1 base, with 24 bases spanning the gap. The CDR3 extends over 17 amino acids.

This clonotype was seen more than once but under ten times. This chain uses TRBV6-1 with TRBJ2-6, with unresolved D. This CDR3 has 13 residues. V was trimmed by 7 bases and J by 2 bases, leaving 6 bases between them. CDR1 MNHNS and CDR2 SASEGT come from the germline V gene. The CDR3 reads CASTPPGANVLTF. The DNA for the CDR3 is TGTGCCAGCACCCCCCCTGGGGCCAACGTCCTGACTTTC.

The CDR3: CATSSTGSRETQYF. The CDR3 nucleotides are TGTGCCACCAGTTCTACGGGGAGTCGGGAGACCCAGTACTTC. The rearrangement joins TRBV24-1 to TRBJ2-5, with D possibly TRBD2 on 5 matching bases. Between the trimmed V and J ends, which lost 6 bases and 5 bases, there was a span of 15 bases. Per the germline V gene, CDR1 is KGHDR and CDR2 is SFDVKD. The CDR3 totals 14 residues.

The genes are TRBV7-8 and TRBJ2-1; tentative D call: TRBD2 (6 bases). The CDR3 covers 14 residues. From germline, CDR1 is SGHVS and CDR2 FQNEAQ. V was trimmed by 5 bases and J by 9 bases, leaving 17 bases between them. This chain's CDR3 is CASSPREEGAEQFF. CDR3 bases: TGTGCCAGCAGCCCCAGGGAGGAAGGGGCTGAGCAGTTCTTC.

As DNA, the CDR3 is TGTGCCAGCAGCCCATGGGGGGCAACTAATGAAAAACTGTTTTTT. This encodes CASSPWGATNEKLFF. This chain uses TRBV12-3 or TRBV12-4 with TRBJ1-4; D perhaps matches TRBD1 (5 bases). V shed 6 bases and J shed 0 bases, with 11 bases lying between them. This CDR3 comprises 15 residues.

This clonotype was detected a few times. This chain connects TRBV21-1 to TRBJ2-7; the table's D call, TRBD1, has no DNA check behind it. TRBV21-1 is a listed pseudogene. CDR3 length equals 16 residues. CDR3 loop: CARRLYRGRRDYEQYF. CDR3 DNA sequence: TGTGCCAGGCGCCTGTACAGGGGGCGCCGGGACTACGAGCAGTACTTC.

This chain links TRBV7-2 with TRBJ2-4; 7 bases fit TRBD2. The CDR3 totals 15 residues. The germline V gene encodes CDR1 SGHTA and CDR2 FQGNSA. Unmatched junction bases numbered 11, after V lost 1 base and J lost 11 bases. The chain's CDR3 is CASSLDSGQLELQYF. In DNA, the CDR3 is TGTGCCAGCAGCTTAGATAGCGGGCAGCTCGAGCTTCAGTACTTC.

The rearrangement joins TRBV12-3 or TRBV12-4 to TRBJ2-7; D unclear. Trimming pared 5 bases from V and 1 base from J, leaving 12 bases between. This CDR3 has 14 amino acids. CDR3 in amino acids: CASSLDLISYEQYF. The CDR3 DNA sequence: TGTGCCAGCAGTCTCGACTTGATATCCTACGAGCAGTACTTC.

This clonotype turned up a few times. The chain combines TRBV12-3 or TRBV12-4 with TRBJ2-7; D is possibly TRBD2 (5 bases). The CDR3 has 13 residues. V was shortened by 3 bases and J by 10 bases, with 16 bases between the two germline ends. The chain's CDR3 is CASSFIEGGSQYF. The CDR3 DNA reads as TGTGCCAGCAGTTTTATTGAAGGAGGCTCCCAGTACTTC.

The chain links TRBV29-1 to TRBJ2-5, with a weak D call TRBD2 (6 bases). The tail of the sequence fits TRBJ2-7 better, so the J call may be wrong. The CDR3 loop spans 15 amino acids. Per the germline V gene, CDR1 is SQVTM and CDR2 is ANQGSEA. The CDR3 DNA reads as TGCAGCGTCAGCTATACTAGCCATCTGGGGGGCGAGCAGTACTTC. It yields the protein CSVSYTSHLGGEQYF.

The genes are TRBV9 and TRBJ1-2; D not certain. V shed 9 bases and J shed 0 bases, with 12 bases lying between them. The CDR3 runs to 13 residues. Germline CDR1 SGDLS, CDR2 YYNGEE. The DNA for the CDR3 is TGTGCCATCCGGGCCCCCTCTAACTATGGCTACACCTTC. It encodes CAIRAPSNYGYTF.

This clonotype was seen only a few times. This CDR3 is CAVKGDGYTF. The CDR3 region has the DNA TGTGCCGTAAAGGGAGACGGCTACACCTTC. V is TRBV25-1 and J is TRBJ1-2; D unresolved. The V and J ends lost 11 bases and 8 bases respectively, with 12 bases between them. Germline V gene sequence: CDR1 MGHDK, CDR2 SYGVNS. This CDR3 comprises 10 residues.

The CDR3 loop reads CASSALGLMNTEAFF. In DNA, the CDR3 is TGTGCCAGCAGCGCGCTAGGACTGATGAACACTGAAGCTTTCTTT. The rearrangement joins TRBV5-6 to TRBJ1-1; D gene unclear. The CDR3 length is 15 residues. The V end was cut by 4 bases, the J end by 0 bases, with 13 bases between. Germline CDR1 reads SGHDT; CDR2 reads YYEEEE.

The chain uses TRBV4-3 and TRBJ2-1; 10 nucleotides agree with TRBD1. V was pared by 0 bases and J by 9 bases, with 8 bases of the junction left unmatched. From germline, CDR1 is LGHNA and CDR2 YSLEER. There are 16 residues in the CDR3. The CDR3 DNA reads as TGCGCCAGCAGCCAAGATGGACAGGGGGAAGGACGTGAGCAGTTCTTC. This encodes CASSQDGQGEGREQFF.

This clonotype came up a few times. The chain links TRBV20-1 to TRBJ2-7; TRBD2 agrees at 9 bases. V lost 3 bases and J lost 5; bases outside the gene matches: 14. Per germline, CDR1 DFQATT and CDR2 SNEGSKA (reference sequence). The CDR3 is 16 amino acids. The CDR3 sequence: CSARTLRSGRFNEQYF. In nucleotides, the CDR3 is TGCAGTGCTAGGACCCTCCGAAGCGGGAGGTTCAACGAGCAGTACTTC.

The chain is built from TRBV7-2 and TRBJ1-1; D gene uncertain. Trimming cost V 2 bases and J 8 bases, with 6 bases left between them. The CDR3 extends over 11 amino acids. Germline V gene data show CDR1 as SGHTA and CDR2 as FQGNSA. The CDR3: CASSLTREAFF. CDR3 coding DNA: TGTGCCAGCAGCTTAACGCGGGAAGCTTTCTTT.

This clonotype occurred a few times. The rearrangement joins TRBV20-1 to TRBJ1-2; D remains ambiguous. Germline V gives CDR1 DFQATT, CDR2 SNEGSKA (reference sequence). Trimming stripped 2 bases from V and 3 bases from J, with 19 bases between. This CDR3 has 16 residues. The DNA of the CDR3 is TGCAGTGCTAGAAGTTCGAGGGCGGGATCTTACTATGGCTACACCTTC. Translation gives CSARSSRAGSYYGYTF.

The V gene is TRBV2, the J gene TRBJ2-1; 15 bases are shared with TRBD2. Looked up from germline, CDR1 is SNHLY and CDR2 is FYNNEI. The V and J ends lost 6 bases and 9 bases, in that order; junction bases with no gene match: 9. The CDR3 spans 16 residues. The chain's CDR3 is CASSERGLAGGSEQFF. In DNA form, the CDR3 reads TGTGCCAGCAGCGAGAGGGGACTAGCGGGAGGCAGTGAGCAGTTCTTC. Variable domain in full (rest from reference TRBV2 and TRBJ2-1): EPEVTQTPSHQVTQMGQEVILRCVPISNHLYFYWYRQILGQKVEFLVSFYNNEISEKSEIFDDQFSVERPDGSNFTLKIRSTKLEDSAMYFCASSERGLAGGSEQFFGPGTRLTVL.

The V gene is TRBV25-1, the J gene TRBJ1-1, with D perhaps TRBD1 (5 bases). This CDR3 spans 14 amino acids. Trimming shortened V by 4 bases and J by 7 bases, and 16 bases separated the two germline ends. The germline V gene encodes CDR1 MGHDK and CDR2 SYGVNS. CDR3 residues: CASSGPGRKNEAFF. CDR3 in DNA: TGTGCCAGCAGTGGTCCGGGACGCAAAAATGAAGCTTTCTTT.

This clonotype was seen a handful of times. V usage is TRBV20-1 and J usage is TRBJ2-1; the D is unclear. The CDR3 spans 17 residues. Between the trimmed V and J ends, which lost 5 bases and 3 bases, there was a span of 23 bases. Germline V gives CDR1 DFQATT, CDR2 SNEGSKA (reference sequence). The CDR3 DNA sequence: TGCAGTGCTGCCCGAACCACTATAGGGCGAAACTACAATGAGCAGTTCTTC. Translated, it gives CSAARTTIGRNYNEQFF.

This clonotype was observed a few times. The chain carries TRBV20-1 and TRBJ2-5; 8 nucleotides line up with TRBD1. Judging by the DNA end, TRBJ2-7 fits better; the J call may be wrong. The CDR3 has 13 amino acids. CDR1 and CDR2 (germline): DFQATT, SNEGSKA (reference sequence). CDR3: CSANQDRANEQYF. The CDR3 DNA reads TGCAGTGCTAACCAGGACAGGGCCAACGAGCAGTACTTC.

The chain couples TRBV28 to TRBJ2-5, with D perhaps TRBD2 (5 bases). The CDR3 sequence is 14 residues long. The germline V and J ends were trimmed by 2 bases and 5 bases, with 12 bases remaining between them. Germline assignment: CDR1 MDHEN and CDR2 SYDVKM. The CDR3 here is CASSLVRTSETQYF. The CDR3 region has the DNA TGTGCCAGCAGTTTAGTCCGGACTTCGGAGACCCAGTACTTC. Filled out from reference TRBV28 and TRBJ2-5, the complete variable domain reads DVKVTQSSRYLVKRTGEKVFLECVQDMDHENMFWYRQDPGLGLRLIYFSYDVKMKEKGDIPEGYSVSREKKERFSLILESASTNQTSMYLCASSLVRTSETQYFGPGTRLLVL.

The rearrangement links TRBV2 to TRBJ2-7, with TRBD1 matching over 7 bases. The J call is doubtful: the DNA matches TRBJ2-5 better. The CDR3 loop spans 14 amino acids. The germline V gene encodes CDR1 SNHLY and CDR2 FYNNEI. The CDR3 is CASSQDRSQETQYF. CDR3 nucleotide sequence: TGTGCCAGCAGCCAGGACAGGAGCCAAGAGACCCAGTACTTC.

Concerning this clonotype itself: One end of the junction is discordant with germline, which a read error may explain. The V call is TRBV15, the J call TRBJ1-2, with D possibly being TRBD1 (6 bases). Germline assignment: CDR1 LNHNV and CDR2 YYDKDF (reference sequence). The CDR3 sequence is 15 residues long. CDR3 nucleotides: TGTGCCATCAGCAGAGGACAGTTGGACGTCTATGGCTACACCTTC. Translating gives CAISRGQLDVYGYTF.